The TCR beta chain under discussion was sequenced for a study of blood T cell repertoires in COVID-19 (dated by TCRdb to the early 2020s). Regarding the complete study: Collaborator samples came from the United States, Italy and Spain and covered acute and convalescent phases of COVID-19. The material from the prospective study consisted of cDNA or gDNA derived from T cells, B-cell-depleted T cells, or PBMCs. Deeply sampled blood TCRbeta repertoires from subjects exposed to, actively infected with, or recovered from COVID-19 were included in the dataset. A freely available public database, intended as a resource for researchers studying the immune response to SARS-CoV-2, is where the repertoires were released. Samples were obtained from the ongoing ImmuneRACE study (first 160 participants) and from over 1,000 subjects provided by 6 global collaborators. The sample metadata nearly always contained a de-identified subject ID, COVID-19 status, age in years and sex. HLA class I and class II types, where available, came from metadata supplied by the sample provider rather than from assay-based typing.

TCRbeta CDR3 regions were amplified from genomic DNA by means of the immunoSEQ Assay, a bias-controlled multiplex PCR. In the source study's methods: Nucleated cell counts per sample were estimated from amplification of reference gene primers within the assay. To quantify the absolute abundance of each unique TCRbeta CDR3 rearrangement, sequence reads were collapsed and filtered. Productive Simpson clonality was computed per sample as the square root of Simpson's diversity index over productive rearrangements. The clones in this table, taken by TCRdb from immuneACCESS, are in-frame only. Not every clone is retained; where verified, under half of the shortfall comes from an unresolved V gene, and the cause of the rest is unknown. V, J and clone size are taken as reported in that table, and D and trimming were inferred from the DNA itself. The sample table records roughly 200,000 clones; 84% of these occur just once. Of the sample, about 13% is held by the ten largest clones.

The collaborating institutions used their own protocols to collect whole blood in K2EDTA tubes. For TCRbeta analysis, collaborators shipped samples in one of three forms: frozen whole blood, isolated PBMCs, or DNA extracted from either of those sample types. This clone has only a few counts. The antigen this receptor binds is unknown. No qualities accompany the bases; no much larger clone lies one base away. Overall study outcomes, separate from this receptor: How much clinical and demographic metadata was included differed by source and by participant, and the metadata was provided uncurated.

There are 16 amino acids in the CDR3, from cysteine to phenylalanine inclusive. The kept DNA is CDR3 alone, 48 bases in frame from the first base. CDR1 and CDR2 were assigned from the germline V gene as SGHTS and YDEGEE. Germline trimming amounts to 4 bases on V and 2 bases on J, with 8 as the count of junction bases outside the gene matches. Material: peripheral blood. The TCR was taken from a human donor in a cohort sampled during active COVID-19. The rearranged chain carries TRBV5-8 and TRBJ2-3; 9 bases in the middle match TRBD1. The CDR3 reads as follows: CASSRGQGILTDTQYF. Read as DNA, the sequence is TGTGCCAGCAGCCGTGGACAGGGGATACTCACAGATACGCAGTATTTT.